Below, 12 T cell receptor beta chains from the same sample are listed, as sequenced in a study of blood T cell repertoires in COVID-19. Some clones are missing from TCRdb's copy, which holds only in-frame ones; the method was immunoSEQ multiplex PCR. The data hold hundreds of thousands of clones, with approximately 80% observed a single time. Input material: peripheral blood. The receptors come from a woman aged 80 or over with active or convalescent COVID-19.

V and J are TRBV7-2 and TRBJ2-1; D perhaps matches TRBD2 (5 bases). The CDR3 is made up of 15 amino acids. V lost 0 bases to trimming and J lost 6 bases, with 12 bases between them. CDR1 is SGHTA, CDR2 FQGNSA, per germline. The DNA for the CDR3 is TGTGCCAGCAGCTTAGCGTCGGCTAGCTTCAATGAGCAGTTCTTC. Translating it yields CASSLASASFNEQFF.

Written as DNA, the CDR3 is TGTGCCAGCAGCTTAGGAATCTTAGCGGCCTACAATGAGCAGTTCTTC. Translating it yields CASSLGILAAYNEQFF. J is TRBJ2-1 and V is TRBV11-2, with D tentatively TRBD2 (6 bases). Trimming removed 1 base from V and 2 bases from J, with 12 bases in between. Per the germline V gene, CDR1 is SGHAT and CDR2 is FQNNGV. This CDR3 comprises 16 residues.

This clone was observed a handful of times. The chain recombines TRBV28 with TRBJ1-2, with D uncertain. This CDR3 has 12 amino acids. V shed 6 bases and J shed 4 bases, with 9 bases lying between them. Germline values: CDR1 MDHEN, CDR2 SYDVKM. In nucleotides, the CDR3 is TGTGCCAGCAGCAACGTCGGCTATGGCTACACCTTC. This encodes CASSNVGYGYTF.

The chain recombines TRBV18 with TRBJ2-5; 7 nucleotides agree with TRBD2. Trimming removed 2 bases from V and 5 bases from J; junction bases left unmatched: 5. From germline, CDR1 is KGHSH and CDR2 LQKENI. The CDR3 runs to 14 residues. The CDR3 loop is CASSPLTSVETQYF. The CDR3 DNA reads TGTGCCAGCTCACCATTAACTAGCGTCGAGACCCAGTACTTC. The full variable domain, rest sourced from reference TRBV18 and TRBJ2-5, is NAGVMQNPRHLVRRRGQEARLRCSPMKGHSHVYWYRQLPEEGLKFMVYLQKENIIDESGMPKERFSAEFPKEGPSILRIQQVVRGDSAAYFCASSPLTSVETQYFGPGTRLLVL.

CDR3 DNA: TGCGCCAGCAGCTTGCGGCAGGGAGGCGGGCCCCAGCATTTT. Translated, it gives CASSLRQGGGPQHF. The chain links TRBV5-1 to TRBJ1-5, with a weak D call TRBD1 (5 bases). The CDR3 runs 14 residues. V was cut by 1 base and J by 9 bases, with 14 bases left in between. The germline gives CDR1 SGHRS, CDR2 YFSETQ.

This chain joins TRBV25-1 and TRBJ1-4; D gene unclear. CDR1 is MGHDK, CDR2 SYGVNS, per germline. Trimming took 1 base from V and 1 from J, leaving 7 bases between them. The CDR3 runs to 15 residues. The CDR3 is CASSEFAGTNEKLFF. CDR3 DNA: TGTGCCAGCAGTGAATTTGCGGGAACTAATGAAAAACTGTTTTTT.

V gene TRBV7-9 combines with J gene TRBJ1-2; D unclear. The CDR3 contains 13 residues. V lost 3 bases to trimming and J lost 4 bases, with 9 bases between them. Germline CDR1 and CDR2: SEHNR and FQNEAQ (reference sequence). The CDR3 spells CASSFRELYGYTF. The CDR3 nucleotides are TGTGCCAGCAGCTTCCGGGAGCTCTATGGCTACACCTTC.

This clone appeared a few times. This chain links TRBV7-8 with TRBJ2-7; 8 bases match TRBD2. Germline-derived CDR1 and CDR2 are SGHVS and FQNEAQ. The junction had 7 bases not matched to a gene; V was cut back by 6 bases and J by 3 bases. This CDR3 region has 14 residues. This CDR3 is CASRAVTSVYEQYF. CDR3 coding DNA: TGTGCCAGCAGAGCGGTGACTAGCGTCTACGAGCAGTACTTC.

The genes are TRBV24-1 and TRBJ2-5, with TRBD1 matching 12 bases. The CDR3 is 16 residues long. V was pared by 5 bases and J by 4 bases, with 7 bases of the junction left unmatched. Germline lookup yields CDR1 KGHDR and CDR2 SFDVKD. The CDR3 region is CATSGSGTGGAETQYF. CDR3 bases: TGTGCCACCAGTGGGAGTGGGACAGGGGGCGCAGAGACCCAGTACTTC.

The chain is built from TRBV7-2 and TRBJ2-7, with TRBD1 as a possible D gene (5 bases). This CDR3 region has 14 residues. Trimming took off 5 bases at V and 0 bases at J, with 11 bases between the two ends. The germline V gene has CDR1 SGHTA and CDR2 FQGNSA. CDR3 nucleotide sequence: TGTGCCAGCAGCGACAGAAGGAGCTCCTACGAGCAGTACTTC. This gives the protein CASSDRRSSYEQYF.

The chain uses TRBV11-2 and TRBJ1-5; D gene ambiguous. Deletions cut 2 bases from V and 5 bases from J, with 7 bases between. Germline V gene sequence: CDR1 SGHAT, CDR2 FQNNGV. The CDR3 loop spans 13 amino acids. CDR3 sequence (DNA): TGTGCCAGCAGCTTACATCAGGATCAGCCCCAGCATTTT. It codes for CASSLHQDQPQHF.

This clone was picked up a small number of times. The chain links TRBV28 to TRBJ1-2; TRBD1 matches at 7 bases. Germline trimming cut 5 bases from V and 6 bases from J; bases unmatched to any gene: 0. Germline-derived CDR1 and CDR2 are MDHEN and SYDVKM. The CDR3 length is 11 residues. The CDR3 DNA is TGTGCCAGCAGTACAGGGGATGGCTACACCTTC. It specifies CASSTGDGYTF.